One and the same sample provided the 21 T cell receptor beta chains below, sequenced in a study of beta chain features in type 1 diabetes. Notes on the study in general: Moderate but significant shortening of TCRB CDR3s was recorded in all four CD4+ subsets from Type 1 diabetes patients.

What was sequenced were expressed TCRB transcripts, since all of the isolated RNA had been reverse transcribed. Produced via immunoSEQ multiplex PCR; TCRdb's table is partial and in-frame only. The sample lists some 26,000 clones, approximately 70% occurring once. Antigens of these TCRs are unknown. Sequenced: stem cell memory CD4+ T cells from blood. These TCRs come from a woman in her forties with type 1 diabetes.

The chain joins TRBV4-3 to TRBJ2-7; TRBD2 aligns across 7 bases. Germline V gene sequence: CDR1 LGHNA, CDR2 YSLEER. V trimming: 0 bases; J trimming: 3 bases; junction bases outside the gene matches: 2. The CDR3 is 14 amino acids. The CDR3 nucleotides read TGCGCCAGCAGCCAAGAGGGGGGGAGCTACGAGCAGTACTTC. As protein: CASSQEGGSYEQYF.

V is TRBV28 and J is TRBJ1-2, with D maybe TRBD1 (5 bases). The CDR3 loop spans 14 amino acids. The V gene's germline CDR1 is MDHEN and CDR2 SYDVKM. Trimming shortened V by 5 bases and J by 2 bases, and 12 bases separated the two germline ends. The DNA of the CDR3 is TGTGCCAGCAGTCTACCCCCAGGGAACTATGGCTACACCTTC. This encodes CASSLPPGNYGYTF.

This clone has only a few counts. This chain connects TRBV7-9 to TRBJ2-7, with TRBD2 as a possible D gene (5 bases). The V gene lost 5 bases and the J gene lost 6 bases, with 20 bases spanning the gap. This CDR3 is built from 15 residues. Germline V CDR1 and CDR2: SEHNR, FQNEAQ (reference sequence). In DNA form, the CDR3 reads TGTGCCAGCAGCCCCCTTGGAGGTCCCGTCAGCGAGCAGTACTTC. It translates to CASSPLGGPVSEQYF. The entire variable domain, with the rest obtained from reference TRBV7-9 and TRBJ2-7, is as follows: DTGVSQNPRHKITKRGQNVTFRCDPISEHNRLYWYRQTLGQGPEFLTYFQNEAQLEKSRLLSDRFSAERPKGSFSTLEIQRTEQGDSAMYLCASSPLGGPVSEQYFGPGTRLTVT.

The chain's CDR3 is CASSPGQAEGEKLFF. Here the CDR3 DNA reads TGTGCCAGCAGTCCGGGACAGGCCGAGGGTGAAAAACTGTTTTTT. V and J are TRBV2 and TRBJ1-4, with 8 bases matching TRBD1. V shed 5 bases and J 7 bases; nucleotides not matched to a gene: 9. CDR1 and CDR2 (germline): SNHLY, FYNNEI. The CDR3 sequence is 15 residues long.

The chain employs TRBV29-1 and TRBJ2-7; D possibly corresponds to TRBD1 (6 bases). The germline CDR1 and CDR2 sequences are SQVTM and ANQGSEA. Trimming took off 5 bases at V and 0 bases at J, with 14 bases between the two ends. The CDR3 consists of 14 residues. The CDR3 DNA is TGCAGCGTTCCCACCCTACAGGGCTCCTACGAGCAGTACTTC. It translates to CSVPTLQGSYEQYF.

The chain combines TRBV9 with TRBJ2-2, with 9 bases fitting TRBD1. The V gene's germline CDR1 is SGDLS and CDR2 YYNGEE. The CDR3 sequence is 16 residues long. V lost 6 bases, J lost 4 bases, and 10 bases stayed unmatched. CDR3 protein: CASTRTGDGGTGELFF. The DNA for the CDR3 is TGTGCCAGCACCAGGACAGGGGACGGGGGCACCGGGGAGCTGTTTTTT.

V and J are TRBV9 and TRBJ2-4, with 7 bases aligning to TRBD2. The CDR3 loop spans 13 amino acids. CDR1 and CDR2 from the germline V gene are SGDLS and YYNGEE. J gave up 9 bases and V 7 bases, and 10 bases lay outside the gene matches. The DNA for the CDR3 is TGTGCCAGCCGCCCCGGGGGGTCAGGCATTCAGTACTTC. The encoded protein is CASRPGGSGIQYF. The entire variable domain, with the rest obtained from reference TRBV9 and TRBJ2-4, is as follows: DSGVTQTPKHLITATGQRVTLRCSPRSGDLSVYWYQQSLDQGLQFLIQYYNGEERAKGNILERFSAQQFPDLHSELNLSSLELGDSALYFCASRPGGSGIQYFGAGTRLSVL.

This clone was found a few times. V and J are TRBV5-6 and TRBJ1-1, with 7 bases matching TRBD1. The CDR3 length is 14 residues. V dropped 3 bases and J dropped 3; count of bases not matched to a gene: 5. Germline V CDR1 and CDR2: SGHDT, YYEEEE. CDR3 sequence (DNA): TGTGCCAGCAGCTACCCGACAGGGTACACTGAAGCTTTCTTT. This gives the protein CASSYPTGYTEAFF. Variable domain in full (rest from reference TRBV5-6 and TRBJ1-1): DAGVTQSPTHLIKTRGQQVTLRCSPKSGHDTVSWYQQALGQGPQFIFQYYEEEERQRGNFPDRFSGHQFPNYSSELNVNALLLGDSALYLCASSYPTGYTEAFFGQGTRLTVV.

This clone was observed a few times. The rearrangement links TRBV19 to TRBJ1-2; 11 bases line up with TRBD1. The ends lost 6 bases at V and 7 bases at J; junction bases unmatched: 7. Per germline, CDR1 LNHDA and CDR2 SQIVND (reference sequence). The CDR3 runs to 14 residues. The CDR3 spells CASRDRGQLPGYTF. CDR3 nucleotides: TGTGCCAGTAGGGACAGGGGGCAACTCCCTGGCTACACCTTC.

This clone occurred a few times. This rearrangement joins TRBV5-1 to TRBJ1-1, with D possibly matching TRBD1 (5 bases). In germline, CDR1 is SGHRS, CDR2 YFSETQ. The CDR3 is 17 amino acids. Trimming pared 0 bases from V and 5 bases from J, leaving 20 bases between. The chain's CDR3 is CASSLDVGETGRTEAFF. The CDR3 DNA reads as TGCGCCAGCAGCTTGGATGTGGGGGAGACCGGGAGGACTGAAGCTTTCTTT.

The CDR3 region is CASSDVGGGLAGGKEQFF. CDR3 bases: TGTGCCAGCAGTGACGTGGGGGGGGGACTAGCGGGAGGAAAGGAGCAGTTCTTC. The chain combines TRBV6-4 with TRBJ2-1; 15 bases agree with TRBD2. The CDR3 is made up of 18 amino acids. In germline, CDR1 is MRHNA, CDR2 SNTAGT. V dropped 2 bases and J dropped 10; count of bases not matched to a gene: 12.

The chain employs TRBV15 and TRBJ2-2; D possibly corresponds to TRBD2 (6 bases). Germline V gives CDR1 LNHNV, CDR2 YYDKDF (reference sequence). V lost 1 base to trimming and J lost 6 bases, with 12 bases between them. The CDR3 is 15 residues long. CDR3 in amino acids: CATSRGGGSAGELFF. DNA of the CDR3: TGTGCCACCAGCAGAGGAGGAGGGAGTGCCGGGGAGCTGTTTTTT.

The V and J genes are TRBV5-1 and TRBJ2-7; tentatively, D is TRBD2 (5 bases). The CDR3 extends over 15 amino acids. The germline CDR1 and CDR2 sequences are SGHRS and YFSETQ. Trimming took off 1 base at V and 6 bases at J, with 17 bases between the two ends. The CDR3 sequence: CASSLNGEFPAEQYF. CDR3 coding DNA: TGCGCCAGCAGCTTGAATGGGGAGTTCCCGGCCGAGCAGTACTTC.

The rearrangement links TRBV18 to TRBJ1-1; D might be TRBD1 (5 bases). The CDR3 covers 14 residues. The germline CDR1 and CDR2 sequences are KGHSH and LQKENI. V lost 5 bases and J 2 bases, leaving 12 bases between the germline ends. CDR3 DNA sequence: TGTGCCAGCTCAGGCCAGACAGTTAACACTGAAGCTTTCTTT. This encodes CASSGQTVNTEAFF.

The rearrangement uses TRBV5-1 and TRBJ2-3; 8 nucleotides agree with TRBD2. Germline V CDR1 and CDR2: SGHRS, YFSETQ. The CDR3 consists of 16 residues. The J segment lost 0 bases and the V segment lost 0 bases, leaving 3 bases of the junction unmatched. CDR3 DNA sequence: TGCGCCAGCAGCTTGGTGGCGGGGGGTAGCACAGATACGCAGTATTTT. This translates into CASSLVAGGSTDTQYF.

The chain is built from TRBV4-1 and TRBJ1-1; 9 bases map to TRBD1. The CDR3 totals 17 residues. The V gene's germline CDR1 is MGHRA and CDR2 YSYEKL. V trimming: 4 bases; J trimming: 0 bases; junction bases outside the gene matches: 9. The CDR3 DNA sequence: TGCGCCAGCAGCCTTTGGCCGGGACAGGGCATGAACACTGAAGCTTTCTTT. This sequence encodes CASSLWPGQGMNTEAFF.

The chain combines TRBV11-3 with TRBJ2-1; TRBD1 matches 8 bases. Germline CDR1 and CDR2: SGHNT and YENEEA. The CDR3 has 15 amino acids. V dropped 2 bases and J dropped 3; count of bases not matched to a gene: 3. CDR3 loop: CASSLIQGVYNEQFF. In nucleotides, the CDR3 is TGTGCCAGCAGCTTAATACAGGGGGTCTACAATGAGCAGTTCTTC. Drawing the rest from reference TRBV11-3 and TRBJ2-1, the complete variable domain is EAGVVQSPRYKIIEKKQPVAFWCNPISGHNTLYWYLQNLGQGPELLIRYENEEAVDDSQLPKDRFSAERLKGVDSTLKIQPAELGDSAVYLCASSLIQGVYNEQFFGPGTRLTVL.

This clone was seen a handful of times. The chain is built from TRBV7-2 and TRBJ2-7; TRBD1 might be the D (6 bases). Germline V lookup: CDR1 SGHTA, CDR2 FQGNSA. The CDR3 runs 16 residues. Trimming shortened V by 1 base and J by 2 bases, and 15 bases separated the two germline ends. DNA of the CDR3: TGTGCCAGCAGCTTAGTATCATTTCGGGACACCTACGAGCAGTACTTC. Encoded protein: CASSLVSFRDTYEQYF.

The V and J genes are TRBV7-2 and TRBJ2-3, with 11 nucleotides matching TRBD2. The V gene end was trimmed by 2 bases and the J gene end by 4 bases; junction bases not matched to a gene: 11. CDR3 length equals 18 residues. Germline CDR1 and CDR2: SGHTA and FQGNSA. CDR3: CASSLSSGRTRIPDTQYF. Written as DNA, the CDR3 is TGTGCCAGCAGCTTATCTAGCGGGAGGACCCGGATCCCAGATACGCAGTATTTT.

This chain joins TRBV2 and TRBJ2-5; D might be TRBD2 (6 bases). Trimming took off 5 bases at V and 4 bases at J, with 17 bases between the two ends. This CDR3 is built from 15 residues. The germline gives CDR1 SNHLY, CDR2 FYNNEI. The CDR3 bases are TGTGCCAGCAGTCCGGCGGGGAACCCGGGAGAGACCCAGTACTTC. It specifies CASSPAGNPGETQYF.

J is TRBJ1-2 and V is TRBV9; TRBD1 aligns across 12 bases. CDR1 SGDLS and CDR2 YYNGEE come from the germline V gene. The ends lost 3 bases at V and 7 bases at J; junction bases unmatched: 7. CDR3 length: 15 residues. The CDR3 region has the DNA TGTGCCAGCAGCGGGGGGGACAGGGGGCATCCTGGCTACACCTTC. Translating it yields CASSGGDRGHPGYTF.